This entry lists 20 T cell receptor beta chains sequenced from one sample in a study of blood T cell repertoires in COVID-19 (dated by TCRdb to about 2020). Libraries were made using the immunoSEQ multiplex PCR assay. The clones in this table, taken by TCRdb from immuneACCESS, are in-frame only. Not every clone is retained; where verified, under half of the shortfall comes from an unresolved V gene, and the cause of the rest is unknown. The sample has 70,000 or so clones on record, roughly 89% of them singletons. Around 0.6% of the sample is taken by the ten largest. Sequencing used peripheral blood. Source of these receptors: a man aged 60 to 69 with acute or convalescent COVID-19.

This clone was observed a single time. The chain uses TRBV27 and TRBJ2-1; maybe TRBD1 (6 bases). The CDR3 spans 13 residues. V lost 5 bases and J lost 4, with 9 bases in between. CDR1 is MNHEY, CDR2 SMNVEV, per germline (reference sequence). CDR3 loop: CASSETGYNEQFF. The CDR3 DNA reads TGTGCCAGCAGTGAGACAGGATACAATGAGCAGTTCTTC.

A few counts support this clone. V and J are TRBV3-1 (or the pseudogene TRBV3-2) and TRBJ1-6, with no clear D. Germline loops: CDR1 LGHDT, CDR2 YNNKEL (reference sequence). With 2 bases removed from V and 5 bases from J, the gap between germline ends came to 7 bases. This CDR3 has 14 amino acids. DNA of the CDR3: TGTGCCAGCAGCCAAAGGCAGGATAATTCACCCCTCCACTTT. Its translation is CASSQRQDNSPLHF.

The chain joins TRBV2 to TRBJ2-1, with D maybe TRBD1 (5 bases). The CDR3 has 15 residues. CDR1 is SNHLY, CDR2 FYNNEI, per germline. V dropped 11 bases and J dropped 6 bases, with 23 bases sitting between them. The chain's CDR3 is CADTQASRGGNEQFF. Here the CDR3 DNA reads TGTGCCGATACACAGGCGTCCCGAGGTGGCAATGAGCAGTTCTTC.

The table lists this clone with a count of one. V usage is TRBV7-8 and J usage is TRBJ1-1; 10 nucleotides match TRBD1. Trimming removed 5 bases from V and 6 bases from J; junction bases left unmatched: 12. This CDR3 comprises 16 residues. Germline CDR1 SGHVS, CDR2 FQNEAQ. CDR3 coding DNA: TGTGCCAGCAGCCCCGACAGGGGGCGAGGGACCCCTGAAGCTTTCTTT. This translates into CASSPDRGRGTPEAFF. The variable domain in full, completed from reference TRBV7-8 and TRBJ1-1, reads GAGVSQSPRYKVAKRGQDVALRCDPISGHVSLFWYQQALGQGPEFLTYFQNEAQLDKSGLPSDRFFAERPEGSVSTLKIQRTQQEDSAVYLCASSPDRGRGTPEAFFGQGTRLTVV.

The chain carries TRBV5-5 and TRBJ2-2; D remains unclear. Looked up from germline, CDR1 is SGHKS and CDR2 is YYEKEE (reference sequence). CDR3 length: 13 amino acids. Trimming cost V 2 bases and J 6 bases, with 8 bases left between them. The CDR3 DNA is TGTGCCAGCAGCTTTGTTCTTTCCGGGGAGCTGTTTTTT. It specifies CASSFVLSGELFF.

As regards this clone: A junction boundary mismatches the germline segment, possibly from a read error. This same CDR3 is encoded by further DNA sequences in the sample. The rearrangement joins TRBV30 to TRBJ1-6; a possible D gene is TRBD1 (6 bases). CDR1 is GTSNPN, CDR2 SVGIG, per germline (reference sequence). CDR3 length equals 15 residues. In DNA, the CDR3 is TGTGCCTGGAGTGTACCAGGGGTGGGGAATTCACCTCTCCACTTT. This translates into CAWSVPGVGNSPLHF.

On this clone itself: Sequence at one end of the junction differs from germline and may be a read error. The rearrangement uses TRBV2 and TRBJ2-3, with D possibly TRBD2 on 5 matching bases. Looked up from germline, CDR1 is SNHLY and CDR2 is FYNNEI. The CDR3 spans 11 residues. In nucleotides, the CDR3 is TGCGGGAAATTAATCACAGATACGCAGTATTTT. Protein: CGKLITDTQYF.

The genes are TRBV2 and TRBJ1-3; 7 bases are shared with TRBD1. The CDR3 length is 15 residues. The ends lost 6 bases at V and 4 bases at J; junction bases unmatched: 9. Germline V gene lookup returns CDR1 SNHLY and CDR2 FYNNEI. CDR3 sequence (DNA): TGTGCCAGCAGCTTCCCCGACAGGGTCGGAAACACCATATATTTT. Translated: CASSFPDRVGNTIYF.

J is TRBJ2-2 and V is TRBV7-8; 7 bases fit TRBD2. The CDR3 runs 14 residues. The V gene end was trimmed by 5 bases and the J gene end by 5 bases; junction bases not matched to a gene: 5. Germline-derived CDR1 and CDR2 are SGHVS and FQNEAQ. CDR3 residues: CASSGAGGTGELFF. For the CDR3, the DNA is TGTGCCAGCAGCGGGGCCGGGGGGACCGGGGAGCTGTTTTTT.

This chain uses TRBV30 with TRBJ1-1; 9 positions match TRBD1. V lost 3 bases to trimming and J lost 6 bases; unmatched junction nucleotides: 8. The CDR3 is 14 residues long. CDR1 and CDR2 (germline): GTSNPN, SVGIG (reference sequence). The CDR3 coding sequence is TGTGCCTGGAGGGGGACAGGGAAGAGGCCTGAAGCTTTCTTT. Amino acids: CAWRGTGKRPEAFF.

The DNA for the CDR3 is TGTGCCAGCAGTGAGGGGACAGGGGTATTCACAGATACGCAGTATTTT. It codes for CASSEGTGVFTDTQYF. The rearrangement joins TRBV2 to TRBJ2-3; 10 positions match TRBD1. The CDR3 is 16 amino acids. V dropped 3 bases and J dropped 2; count of bases not matched to a gene: 5. The germline CDR1 and CDR2 sequences are SNHLY and FYNNEI.

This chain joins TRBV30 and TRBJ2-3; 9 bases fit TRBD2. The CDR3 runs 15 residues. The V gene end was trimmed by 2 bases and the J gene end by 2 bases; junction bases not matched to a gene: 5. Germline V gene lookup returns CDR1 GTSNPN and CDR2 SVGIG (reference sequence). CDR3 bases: TGTGCCTGGAGTATGGGCGGGGGGGCCACAGATACGCAGTATTTT. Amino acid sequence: CAWSMGGGATDTQYF.

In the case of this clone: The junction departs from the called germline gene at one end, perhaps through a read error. The CDR3 DNA follows: TGTGCCTGCAGCAATTCAGGGGGCGCAGGGGATACGCAGTATTTT. Its translation is CACSNSGGAGDTQYF. This chain uses TRBV25-1 with TRBJ2-3; 8 bases fit TRBD1. This CDR3 spans 15 amino acids. Per germline, CDR1 MGHDK and CDR2 SYGVNS.

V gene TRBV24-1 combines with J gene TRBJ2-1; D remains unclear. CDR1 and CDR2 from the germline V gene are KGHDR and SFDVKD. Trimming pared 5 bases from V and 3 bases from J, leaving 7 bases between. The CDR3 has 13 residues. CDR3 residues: CATSADNYNEQFF. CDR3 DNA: TGTGCCACCAGTGCCGACAACTACAATGAGCAGTTCTTC.

The CDR3 nucleotides read TGCGCCAGCAGCACGGACAGGTACGAGCAGTACTTC. Translated, it gives CASSTDRYEQYF. The chain joins TRBV5-1 to TRBJ2-7; 7 positions agree with TRBD1. Germline CDR1 is SGHRS and CDR2 is YFSETQ. The CDR3 is 12 residues long. V shed 4 bases, J shed 4 bases, and the junction held 2 bases outside the gene matches.

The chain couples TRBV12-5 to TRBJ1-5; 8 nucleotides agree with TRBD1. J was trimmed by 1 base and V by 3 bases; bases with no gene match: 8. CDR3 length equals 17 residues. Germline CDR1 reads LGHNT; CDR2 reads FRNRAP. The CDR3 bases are TGTGCTAGTGGTTTAGGGACAGGAGGTTTAAGCAATCAGCCCCAGCATTTT. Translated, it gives CASGLGTGGLSNQPQHF.

The chain's CDR3 is CASSEMYGELFF. The CDR3 DNA reads as TGTGCCAGCAGTGAAATGTACGGGGAGCTGTTTTTT. The V call is TRBV2, the J call TRBJ2-2; D gene ambiguous. Germline CDR1 SNHLY, CDR2 FYNNEI. This CDR3 is 12 amino acids long. The V end was cut by 2 bases, the J end by 7 bases, with 5 bases between.

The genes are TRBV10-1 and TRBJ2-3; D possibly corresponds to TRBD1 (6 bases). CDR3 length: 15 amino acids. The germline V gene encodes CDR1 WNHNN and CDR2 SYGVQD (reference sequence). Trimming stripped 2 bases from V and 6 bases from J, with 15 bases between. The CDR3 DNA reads TGCGCCAGCAGTGAGGCAACAGGGTCATCGGATACGCAGTATTTT. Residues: CASSEATGSSDTQYF.

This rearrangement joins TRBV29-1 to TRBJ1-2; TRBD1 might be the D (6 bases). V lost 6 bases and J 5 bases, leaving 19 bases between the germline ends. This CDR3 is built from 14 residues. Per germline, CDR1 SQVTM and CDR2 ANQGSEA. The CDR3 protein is CSVNTRQARYGYTF. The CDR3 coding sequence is TGCAGCGTAAACACCCGACAGGCCCGGTATGGCTACACCTTC.

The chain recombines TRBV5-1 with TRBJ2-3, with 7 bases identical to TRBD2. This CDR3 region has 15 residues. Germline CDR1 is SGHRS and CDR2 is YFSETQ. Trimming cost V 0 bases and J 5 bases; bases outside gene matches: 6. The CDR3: CASSLVTSQEDTQYF. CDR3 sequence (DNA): TGCGCCAGCAGCTTGGTGACTAGCCAGGAAGATACGCAGTATTTT. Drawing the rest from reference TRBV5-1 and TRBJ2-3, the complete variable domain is KAGVTQTPRYLIKTRGQQVTLSCSPISGHRSVSWYQQTPGQGLQFLFEYFSETQRNKGNFPGRFSGRQFSNSRSEMNVSTLELGDSALYLCASSLVTSQEDTQYFGPGTRLTVL.